These T cell receptor beta chains were read from a single sample in a study of cytomegalovirus exposure and HLA in healthy donors. Method: immunoSEQ multiplex PCR; TCRdb's copy keeps in-frame clones and lacks some. Of 250,000 or so clones in the sample, 87% were seen once. What was sequenced was PBMCs. Source of these receptors: a young man in good health and CMV-seropositive. Each CDR3 is given with its conserved first and last residue. D genes are given only for firm matches. Clone size, where shown, is once, few, many, or a class for clones that have expanded.

>TRBJ2-7|.|TRBV30|.
CASGDGRMYEQYF
TGTGCCTCAGGAGACGGGAGAATGTACGAGCAGTACTTC
>TRBJ2-2|.|TRBV6-5|.
CASSLVTVGGGELFF
TGTGCCAGCAGTTTAGTTACAGTGGGTGGCGGGGAGCTGTTTTTT
>TRBJ1-5|.|TRBV18|.
CASSHSRADGQPQHF
TGTGCCAGCTCACATTCCAGGGCTGACGGTCAGCCCCAGCATTTT
>TRBJ2-7|TRBD1|TRBV5-5|.
CASSSSFRGQGLHEQYF
TGTGCCAGCAGTTCGAGCTTTAGGGGACAGGGGCTCCACGAGCAGTACTTC
>TRBJ2-7|.|TRBV5-6|few
CASRLLAGGYEQYF
TGTGCCAGCAGGCTCCTGGCCGGGGGTTACGAGCAGTACTTC
>TRBJ2-6|.|TRBV6-1|.
CASSEFPRGAANVLTF
TGTGCCAGCAGTGAATTTCCCAGGGGCGCGGCCAACGTCCTGACTTTC
>TRBJ2-7|.|TRBV5-1|.
CASSLGASYEQYF
TGCGCCAGCAGCTTGGGCGCCAGTTACGAGCAGTACTTC
>TRBJ1-1|.|TRBV18|.
CASSPPGGGNTEAFF
TGTGCCAGCTCACCACCGGGGGGAGGGAACACTGAAGCTTTCTTT
>TRBJ2-7|TRBD1|TRBV5-1|.
CASRGDRGHEQYF
TGCGCCAGCAGGGGGGACAGGGGCCACGAGCAGTACTTC
>TRBJ2-3|TRBD2|TRBV29-1|.
CSVGGSGRTDTQYF
TGCAGCGTTGGAGGTAGCGGGCGCACAGATACGCAGTATTTT
>TRBJ1-2|.|TRBV6-1|.
CASSGTVYGYTF
TGTGCCAGCAGTGGGACAGTCTATGGCTACACCTTC
>TRBJ2-1|TRBD2|TRBV5-1|.
CASSGGSGSSYNEQFF
TGCGCCAGCAGCGGGGGGAGCGGGAGCTCCTACAATGAGCAGTTCTTC
>TRBJ2-1|TRBD2|TRBV27|.
CASRGLASHEQFF
TGTGCCAGCAGGGGACTAGCTAGCCATGAGCAGTTCTTC
>TRBJ2-3|TRBD2|TRBV11-2|.
CASSRSPGLASRTDTQYF
TGTGCCAGCAGCCGCTCACCGGGACTAGCGTCCCGTACAGATACGCAGTATTTT
>TRBJ2-7|.|TRBV27|.
CASSPATSSYEQYF
TGTGCCAGCAGTCCAGCGACTAGTTCCTACGAGCAGTACTTC
>TRBJ1-2|.|TRBV15|.
CATSRGTGGYTF
TGTGCCACCAGCAGAGGAACGGGGGGCTACACCTTC
>TRBJ2-5|TRBD2|TRBV4-3|.
CASSQVVAGEETQYF
TGCGCCAGCAGCCAAGTCGTAGCGGGAGAGGAGACCCAGTACTTC
>TRBJ2-1|.|TRBV19|.
CASSISSGRSYNEQFF
TGTGCCAGTAGTATCTCGTCTGGGAGATCCTACAATGAGCAGTTCTTC
>TRBJ1-3|.|TRBV19|.
CASSPRVRGDGNTIYF
TGTGCCAGTAGTCCGCGGGTGCGGGGTGACGGAAACACCATATATTTT
>TRBJ1-5|.|TRBV2|.
CASSETGGDQPQHF
TGTGCCAGCAGTGAAACGGGTGGGGATCAGCCCCAGCATTTT
>TRBJ2-2|TRBD1|TRBV2|.
CASSRGQGGTGELFF
TGTGCCAGCAGCCGAGGACAGGGGGGCACCGGGGAGCTGTTTTTT
>TRBJ2-7|TRBD1|TRBV28|.
CASRPPPGTAAYEQYF
TGTGCCAGCAGACCCCCGCCCGGGACAGCGGCCTACGAGCAGTACTTC
>TRBJ2-3|.|TRBV4-1|.
CASSQDLGRTDTQYF
TGCGCCAGCAGCCAAGATCTGGGGAGGACAGATACGCAGTATTTT
>TRBJ1-5|.|TRBV19|.
CASSPQGTRNNQPQHF
TGTGCCAGTAGTCCCCAAGGGACACGGAACAATCAGCCCCAGCATTTT
>TRBJ1-5|.|TRBV27|once
CASSFGGSNQPQHF
TGTGCCAGCAGTTTCGGGGGCAGCAATCAGCCCCAGCATTTT
>TRBJ1-2|TRBD1|TRBV4-1|.
CASSQDGTGDNYGYTF
TGCGCCAGCAGCCAAGATGGGACAGGGGACAACTATGGCTACACCTTC
>TRBJ1-2|TRBD1|TRBV28|.
CASSLSGTGANYGYTF
TGTGCCAGCAGTTTGTCCGGGACAGGAGCTAACTATGGCTACACCTTC
>TRBJ2-3|.|TRBV10-3|once
CAIGTGITDTQYF
TGTGCCATCGGGACGGGTATAACAGATACGCAGTATTTT
>TRBJ2-2|TRBD2|TRBV7-9|.
CASSQTSGSNTGELFF
TGTGCCAGCAGCCAAACTAGCGGCTCGAACACCGGGGAGCTGTTTTTT
>TRBJ2-5|.|TRBV6-5|.
CASSQGIVPETQYF
TGTGCCAGCAGTCAGGGGATTGTCCCAGAGACCCAGTACTTC
>TRBJ2-7|TRBD2|TRBV6-1|.
CASSEALAGSYEQYF
TGTGCCAGCAGTGAAGCCCTAGCGGGGTCCTACGAGCAGTACTTC
>TRBJ2-7|TRBD1|TRBV28|.
CASSWPGQAFGEQYF
TGTGCCAGCAGTTGGCCTGGACAGGCGTTCGGCGAGCAGTACTTC
>TRBJ2-3|.|TRBV5-1|.
CASSPVGGRTDTQYF
TGCGCCAGCAGCCCCGTAGGGGGACGCACAGATACGCAGTATTTT
>TRBJ2-1|TRBD1|TRBV2|.
CASRGTGRQFF
TGTGCCAGCAGGGGGACAGGGCGCCAGTTCTTC
>TRBJ2-2|TRBD2|TRBV6-5|.
CASRPGLTNTGELFF
TGTGCCAGCAGACCGGGACTAACCAACACCGGGGAGCTGTTTTTT
>TRBJ2-7|.|TRBV19|.
CASSITGRVAYEQYF
TGTGCCAGTAGTATAACAGGGCGAGTGGCCTACGAGCAGTACTTC
>TRBJ1-2|TRBD1|TRBV18|many
CASSPDWTGSFGYTF
TGTGCCAGCTCACCCGATTGGACAGGGTCCTTCGGCTACACCTTC
>TRBJ1-1|.|TRBV6-6|.
CASRETGLNTEAFF
TGTGCCAGCAGAGAGACAGGTCTGAACACTGAAGCTTTCTTT
>TRBJ2-5|TRBD1|TRBV14|.
CASSQPNLMRDRQETQYF
TGTGCCAGCAGCCAGCCAAATTTAATGAGGGACAGACAAGAGACCCAGTACTTC
>TRBJ2-6|TRBD1|TRBV2|.
CASNGNRGFTGANVLTF
TGTGCCAGCAATGGGAACAGGGGATTTACTGGGGCCAACGTCCTGACTTTC
>TRBJ2-7|.|TRBV2|.
CASSERGIKLYF
TGTGCCAGCAGTGAAAGGGGAATAAAGCTGTACTTC
>TRBJ1-1|.|TRBV5-6|.
CASSPRPDLNTEAFF
TGTGCCAGCAGCCCCAGGCCTGACTTGAACACTGAAGCTTTCTTT